Listed below are T cell receptor beta chains from one sample, sequenced in a study of CD8 T cells in ankylosing spondylitis. TCRdb analysed the 5' RACE reads with MiXCR anew, one entry per CDR3 protein. The profile covers approximately 400,000 distinct CDR3 sequences, with about a sixth appearing a single time and 1% taken by the ten largest. Sequencing was carried out using blood, either unsorted or a sorted T cell fraction (not recorded which). Source of these receptors: a male donor with ankylosing spondylitis. The CDR3 runs from the conserved cysteine through the conserved F or W. The D gene is left open where the match is weak. The size field is filled for only some rows; it gives once, few, many or a size class.

. TRBD1 TRBJ1-4 TRBV6-4 TGTGCCAGCAGTGATCGCCTCCGCCCCCGGGACAGGTCCCGGGATGGTAATGAAAAACTGTTTTTT CASSDRLRPRDRSRDGNEKLFF
. . TRBJ1-1 TRBV12-3/TRBV12-4 TGTGCCAGCAGTTACGGCACTTACAACACTGAAGCTTTCTTT CASSYGTYNTEAFF
. . TRBJ2-7 TRBV20-1 TGCAGTGCTAGGGGGCCGGGTGGTAGCGGAACCTACGAGCAGTACTTC CSARGPGGSGTYEQYF
. . TRBJ2-3 TRBV15 TGTGCCACCAGCAGAGAGGGTGTGGGCACAGATACGCAGTATTTT CATSREGVGTDTQYF
. TRBD1 TRBJ2-2 TRBV7-2 TGTGCCAGCAGCTTATCCTTGGACAGGGTTGCGTCCGGGGAGCTGTTTTTT CASSLSLDRVASGELFF
many . TRBJ2-2 TRBV12-3/TRBV12-4 TGTGCCAGCAGTCCCAACCCGAACACCGGGGAGCTGTTTTTT CASSPNPNTGELFF
few . TRBJ2-3 TRBV5-1 TGCGCCAGCAGCTTCCAGGGGGATACGCAGTATTTT CASSFQGDTQYF
. TRBD1 TRBJ2-3 TRBV3-1 TGTGCCAGCAGCCAAGACTTTCCGGGACAGCCTAACACAGATACGCAGTATTTT CASSQDFPGQPNTDTQYF
few TRBD1 TRBJ1-1 TRBV20-1 TGCAGTGCAGACCGGGACAGCTACACTGAAGCTTTCTTT CSADRDSYTEAFF
. . TRBJ2-1 TRBV7-3 TGTGCCAGCAGCTTAACCCAGGGAGATGAGCAGTTCTTC CASSLTQGDEQFF
. TRBD2 TRBJ2-1 TRBV12-5 TGTGCTAGTGGTTTCCAGCGGGGGGGTTACAATGAGCAGTTCTTC CASGFQRGGYNEQFF
. . TRBJ2-5 TRBV6-2/TRBV6-3 TGTGCCAGCAGTGTTTCCCAAGAGACCCAGTACTTC CASSVSQETQYF
few . TRBJ2-2 TRBV7-3 TGTGCCAGCAGCTTATCCGGCGACACGAACACCGGGGAGCTGTTTTTT CASSLSGDTNTGELFF
. . TRBJ2-1 TRBV5-6 TGTGCCAGCAGTGGCCCGGAAAATTACAATGAGCAGTTCTTC CASSGPENYNEQFF
few . TRBJ2-5 TRBV6-6 TGTGCCAGCAGACGCGACAGACAAGAGACCCAGTACTTC CASRRDRQETQYF
few TRBD1 TRBJ1-3 TRBV15 TGTGCCACCAGCACCGGACAGGGGTTCTCTGGAAACACCATATATTTT CATSTGQGFSGNTIYF
. . TRBJ1-5 TRBV2 TGTGCCAGCAGTGGGGAAATGACAGTGGAGCCCCAGCATTTT CASSGEMTVEPQHF
. . TRBJ1-1 TRBV6-2/TRBV6-3 TGTGCCAGCAGTTACAGGGGAGGGGACACTGAAGCTTTCTTT CASSYRGGDTEAFF
many TRBD1 TRBJ2-7 TRBV12-3/TRBV12-4 TGTGCCAGCAGTTCTAGCCAGGGACAGGGTCACGAGCAGTACTTC CASSSSQGQGHEQYF
. . TRBJ2-3 TRBV20-1 TGCAGTGCGAAACCCACGGCCATCACAGATACGCAGTATTTT CSAKPTAITDTQYF
few TRBD2 TRBJ2-1 TRBV9 TGTGCCAGCAGCTTCCTTCTAGCGGGAGAGGTTAATGAGCAGTTCTTC CASSFLLAGEVNEQFF
. TRBD1 TRBJ1-6 TRBV7-3 TGTGCCAGCAGCTTCACAGGGGGCAATTCACCCCTCCACTTT CASSFTGGNSPLHF
. . TRBJ1-5 TRBV28 TGTGCCAGCAGTTCCCCCCGAGGGCAAGGTCAGCCCCAGCATTTT CASSSPRGQGQPQHF
. . TRBJ2-7 TRBV11-2 TGTGCCAGCAGCCCCAAGGGACAAGGGAAAGGTCCGGGGCTGACCTACGAGCAGTACTTC CASSPKGQGKGPGLTYEQYF
. TRBD2 TRBJ2-1 TRBV2 TGTGCCAGCAGTAAGAGCGGGGGTAACACTTACAATGAGCAGTTCTTC CASSKSGGNTYNEQFF
. . TRBJ1-2 TRBV29-1 TGCAGCGTGTGGGTCACTAACTATGGCTACACCTTC CSVWVTNYGYTF
. . TRBJ2-6 TRBV15 TGTGCCACCAGCAGAGGGGCTGGAGCGGGACAGTTACTCTCTGGGGCCAACGTCCTGACTTTC CATSRGAGAGQLLSGANVLTF
. TRBD2 TRBJ2-1 TRBV20-1 TGCAGTGCTAGGGCGAGACTAGCGGGAAACAATGAGCAGTTCTTC CSARARLAGNNEQFF
few TRBD2 TRBJ2-1 TRBV20-1 TGCAGGGGAGAGGGGCACGGGACTAGGCACAATGAGCAGTTCTTC CRGEGHGTRHNEQFF
. TRBD2 TRBJ2-3 TRBV24-1 TGTGCCACCAGTGATGCGGGGGGAACAGATACGCAGTATTTT CATSDAGGTDTQYF
. . TRBJ1-2 TRBV10-3 TGTGCCATCCGACAGAACTATGGCTACACCTTC CAIRQNYGYTF
few . TRBJ1-1 TRBV5-5 TGTGCCAGCAGCTTGGGGGAGAGGAGGACTGAAGCTTTCTTT CASSLGERRTEAFF
. . TRBJ1-4 TRBV11-2 TGTGCCAGCAGCAGTGGACAGACTGCCTTTGAAAAACTGTTTTTT CASSSGQTAFEKLFF